The rows below give T cell receptor beta chains drawn from one sample of a study of blood T cell repertoires in COVID-19. TCRdb's table, derived via immunoSEQ multiplex PCR, lists solely in-frame clones and lacks some. The table has about 75,000 clones, approximately 86% seen once. Input material: peripheral blood. Source of these receptors: a man at least 80 years old with COVID-19, enrolled during active disease. Both conserved end residues are part of each CDR3. D genes are given only for firm matches. Some rows mark clone size as missing; the rest say once, few, many or name a class of expanded clone.

d_gene: TRBD1; j_gene: TRBJ1-4; abundance: NA; v_gene: TRBV9; CDR3aa: CASSPTGGNEKLFF; CDR3nt: TGTGCCAGCAGCCCTACAGGGGGTAATGAAAAACTGTTTTTT
d_gene: NA; j_gene: TRBJ1-2; abundance: NA; v_gene: TRBV3-1/TRBV3-2; CDR3aa: CASSQDLRGDYHGYTF; CDR3nt: TGTGCCAGCAGCCAAGATCTAAGAGGAGATTACCATGGCTACACCTTC
d_gene: NA; j_gene: TRBJ1-3; abundance: NA; v_gene: TRBV24-1; CDR3aa: CATSDSRGLGNTIYF; CDR3nt: TGTGCCACCAGTGATTCGCGGGGTTTGGGAAACACCATATATTTT
d_gene: TRBD1; j_gene: TRBJ1-4; abundance: NA; v_gene: TRBV27; CDR3aa: CASSNSGGAGEKLFF; CDR3nt: TGTGCCAGCAGTAACTCAGGGGGCGCCGGTGAAAAACTGTTTTTT
d_gene: NA; j_gene: TRBJ1-2; abundance: NA; v_gene: TRBV21-1; CDR3aa: CASSLRDRVSYGYTF; CDR3nt: TGTGCCAGCAGCCTCCGGGATAGGGTTTCGTATGGCTACACCTTC
d_gene: TRBD2; j_gene: TRBJ2-3; abundance: NA; v_gene: TRBV29-1; CDR3aa: CSVSLAGGLLQTDTQYF; CDR3nt: TGCAGCGTGTCACTAGCGGGGGGTCTCCTACAAACAGATACGCAGTATTTT
d_gene: NA; j_gene: TRBJ2-1; abundance: NA; v_gene: TRBV10-3; CDR3aa: CAISESVSSGSYNEQFF; CDR3nt: TGTGCCATCAGTGAGTCCGTGTCTTCGGGCTCCTACAATGAGCAGTTCTTC
d_gene: TRBD1; j_gene: TRBJ1-2; abundance: NA; v_gene: TRBV3-1/TRBV3-2; CDR3aa: CASSLQGAYGYTF; CDR3nt: TGTGCCAGCAGCTTACAGGGGGCCTATGGCTACACCTTC
d_gene: TRBD1; j_gene: TRBJ1-5; abundance: NA; v_gene: TRBV6-2/TRBV6-3; CDR3aa: CASSYSTTGRFVQPQHF; CDR3nt: TGTGCCAGCAGTTACTCCACGACAGGGCGGTTCGTACAGCCCCAGCATTTT
d_gene: TRBD2; j_gene: TRBJ2-1; abundance: once; v_gene: TRBV3-1/TRBV3-2; CDR3aa: CASSQEEERGGRNEQFF; CDR3nt: TGTGCCAGCAGCCAAGAGGAGGAGCGGGGGGGCCGTAATGAGCAGTTCTTC
d_gene: TRBD1; j_gene: TRBJ2-5; abundance: NA; v_gene: TRBV5-1; CDR3aa: CASSYTGDRGTQYF; CDR3nt: TGCGCCAGCAGCTATACAGGGGACCGAGGGACCCAGTACTTC
d_gene: TRBD1; j_gene: TRBJ1-5; abundance: NA; v_gene: TRBV27; CDR3aa: CASSPRDRASQPQHF; CDR3nt: TGTGCCAGCAGTCCCCGGGACAGGGCGAGTCAGCCCCAGCATTTT
d_gene: NA; j_gene: TRBJ1-1; abundance: NA; v_gene: TRBV12-3/TRBV12-4; CDR3aa: CAVAGGPNTEAFF; CDR3nt: TGTGCCGTTGCTGGGGGCCCGAACACTGAAGCTTTCTTT
d_gene: NA; j_gene: TRBJ2-5; abundance: NA; v_gene: TRBV4-2; CDR3aa: CASSQEGRQETQYF; CDR3nt: TGTGCCAGCAGCCAAGAGGGCAGGCAAGAGACCCAGTACTTC
d_gene: NA; j_gene: TRBJ2-2; abundance: NA; v_gene: TRBV5-1; CDR3aa: CASSPGSEVNTGELFF; CDR3nt: TGCGCCAGCAGCCCAGGTTCGGAGGTAAACACCGGGGAGCTGTTTTTT
d_gene: NA; j_gene: TRBJ1-1; abundance: NA; v_gene: TRBV3-1/TRBV3-2; CDR3aa: CASSQPGVEAFF; CDR3nt: TGTGCCAGCAGCCAGCCGGGTGTTGAAGCTTTCTTT
d_gene: TRBD2; j_gene: TRBJ2-7; abundance: once; v_gene: TRBV7-9; CDR3aa: CASSLRYASGGSYEQYF; CDR3nt: TGTGCCAGCAGCCTTCGATATGCTAGCGGGGGGTCCTACGAGCAGTACTTC
d_gene: NA; j_gene: TRBJ1-1; abundance: NA; v_gene: TRBV6-5; CDR3aa: CASSYNGGTEAFF; CDR3nt: TGTGCCAGCAGTTACAATGGAGGAACTGAAGCTTTCTTT
d_gene: NA; j_gene: TRBJ2-3; abundance: NA; v_gene: TRBV4-1; CDR3aa: CASSRRAGEDTQYF; CDR3nt: TGCGCCAGCAGCAGACGAGCAGGGGAAGATACGCAGTATTTT
d_gene: TRBD2; j_gene: TRBJ2-1; abundance: NA; v_gene: TRBV9; CDR3aa: CASSVGSSGGNEQFF; CDR3nt: TGTGCCAGCAGCGTAGGATCTAGCGGGGGCAATGAGCAGTTCTTC
d_gene: TRBD1; j_gene: TRBJ1-2; abundance: NA; v_gene: TRBV3-1/TRBV3-2; CDR3aa: CASSHQDRANYGYTF; CDR3nt: TGTGCCAGCAGCCACCAGGACAGGGCCAACTATGGCTACACCTTC
d_gene: TRBD1; j_gene: TRBJ1-4; abundance: NA; v_gene: TRBV6-5; CDR3aa: CASSLDRGDEKLFF; CDR3nt: TGTGCCAGCAGTCTGGACAGGGGCGACGAAAAACTGTTTTTT
d_gene: NA; j_gene: TRBJ1-5; abundance: NA; v_gene: TRBV4-3; CDR3aa: CASSQDRGGHQPQHF; CDR3nt: TGCGCCAGCAGCCAAGATCGGGGAGGTCATCAGCCCCAGCATTTT
d_gene: TRBD1; j_gene: TRBJ1-4; abundance: once; v_gene: TRBV5-6; CDR3aa: CASSLFRTGATNEKLFF; CDR3nt: TGTGCCAGCAGCTTGTTTCGTACAGGGGCAACTAATGAAAAACTGTTTTTT
d_gene: NA; j_gene: TRBJ1-5; abundance: NA; v_gene: TRBV29-1; CDR3aa: CSVESGIDQPQHF; CDR3nt: TGCAGCGTTGAGTCCGGGATCGATCAGCCCCAGCATTTT
d_gene: TRBD1; j_gene: TRBJ1-5; abundance: NA; v_gene: TRBV7-2; CDR3aa: CASTQGHNQPQHF; CDR3nt: TGTGCCAGCACACAGGGGCACAATCAGCCCCAGCATTTT
d_gene: NA; j_gene: TRBJ1-1; abundance: NA; v_gene: TRBV3-1/TRBV3-2; CDR3aa: CASSGTRAMNTEAFF; CDR3nt: TGTGCCAGCAGCGGGACAAGGGCTATGAACACTGAAGCTTTCTTT
d_gene: TRBD1; j_gene: TRBJ2-1; abundance: NA; v_gene: TRBV10-1; CDR3aa: CASSQTGGGQFF; CDR3nt: TGCGCCAGCAGTCAGACAGGGGGCGGTCAGTTCTTC
d_gene: TRBD2; j_gene: TRBJ2-7; abundance: NA; v_gene: TRBV5-1; CDR3aa: CASSLGGTSAYEQYF; CDR3nt: TGCGCCAGCAGCCTTGGCGGGACTAGCGCGTACGAGCAGTACTTC
d_gene: TRBD1; j_gene: TRBJ2-7; abundance: NA; v_gene: TRBV5-6; CDR3aa: CASSTGTVSYEQYF; CDR3nt: TGTGCCAGCAGCACCGGGACAGTCTCCTACGAGCAGTACTTC
d_gene: TRBD1; j_gene: TRBJ1-2; abundance: NA; v_gene: TRBV18; CDR3aa: CASSEQGVANYGYTF; CDR3nt: TGTGCCAGCTCAGAACAGGGGGTTGCTAACTATGGCTACACCTTC
d_gene: TRBD2; j_gene: TRBJ2-5; abundance: NA; v_gene: TRBV7-3; CDR3aa: CASSSTSLETQYF; CDR3nt: TGTGCCAGCAGCTCGACTAGCTTAGAGACCCAGTACTTC
d_gene: TRBD1; j_gene: TRBJ2-5; abundance: NA; v_gene: TRBV11-2; CDR3aa: CASRTGGIETQYF; CDR3nt: TGTGCCAGTAGGACAGGGGGCATAGAGACCCAGTACTTC
d_gene: NA; j_gene: TRBJ1-3; abundance: NA; v_gene: TRBV5-6; CDR3aa: CASSSLSSGNTIYF; CDR3nt: TGTGCCAGCAGCTCCTTATCCTCTGGAAACACCATATATTTT
d_gene: NA; j_gene: TRBJ1-1; abundance: NA; v_gene: TRBV10-3; CDR3aa: CAITPEEGAYTEAFF; CDR3nt: TGTGCCATCACCCCTGAAGAAGGGGCCTACACTGAAGCTTTCTTT
d_gene: TRBD2; j_gene: TRBJ2-2; abundance: NA; v_gene: TRBV7-6; CDR3aa: CASSMGLAGGITGELFF; CDR3nt: TGTGCCAGCAGCATGGGACTAGCGGGGGGTATCACCGGGGAGCTGTTTTTT
d_gene: TRBD1; j_gene: TRBJ2-7; abundance: NA; v_gene: TRBV4-3; CDR3aa: CASSPGGTGVLYEQYF; CDR3nt: TGCGCCAGCAGCCCCGGAGGGACAGGGGTTCTCTACGAGCAGTACTTC
d_gene: NA; j_gene: TRBJ1-4; abundance: NA; v_gene: TRBV5-1; CDR3aa: CASSPGGDGEKLFF; CDR3nt: TGCGCCAGCAGCCCCGGGGGGGATGGTGAAAAACTGTTTTTT
d_gene: NA; j_gene: TRBJ1-3; abundance: NA; v_gene: TRBV10-3; CDR3aa: CAIGRGAGNTIYF; CDR3nt: TGTGCCATCGGCCGGGGGGCTGGAAACACCATATATTTT
d_gene: TRBD1; j_gene: TRBJ1-5; abundance: NA; v_gene: TRBV11-3; CDR3aa: CASSRGQGGRQPQHF; CDR3nt: TGTGCCAGCAGCAGGGGGCAGGGGGGACGCCAGCCCCAGCATTTT
d_gene: NA; j_gene: TRBJ1-2; abundance: NA; v_gene: TRBV3-1/TRBV3-2; CDR3aa: CASSQAAYSNYGYTF; CDR3nt: TGTGCCAGCAGCCAAGCCGCATACTCGAACTATGGCTACACCTTC
d_gene: NA; j_gene: TRBJ1-5; abundance: NA; v_gene: TRBV2; CDR3aa: CASSDYSRARGSNQPQHF; CDR3nt: TGTGCCAGCAGTGACTATTCCAGGGCACGGGGGAGCAATCAGCCCCAGCATTTT